The rows below give T cell receptor beta chains drawn from one sample of a study of blood T cell repertoires in COVID-19. Profiled with immunoSEQ multiplex PCR; TCRdb holds only in-frame clones, not every one. The data contain about 330,000 clones, 65% to 85% of them singletons. The sequencing sample was made of peripheral blood. All receptors come from a woman between 45 and 60 years old with acute or convalescent COVID-19. Each CDR3 is given with its conserved first and last residue. The order of the fields is clone size, V gene, J gene, D gene, CDR3 protein, CDR3 DNA. A D gene is named only where the DNA matches it firmly. Rows give clone size only sometimes, using once, few, many, or a class for an expanded clone.

>NA|TRBV29-1|TRBJ2-3|TRBD1
CSVDRQGPDTQYF
TGCAGCGTTGACCGACAGGGTCCAGATACGCAGTATTTT
>NA|TRBV6-1|TRBJ2-5|NA
CASSERGRGETQYF
TGTGCCAGCAGTGAAAGGGGAAGGGGTGAGACCCAGTACTTC
>NA|TRBV19|TRBJ2-5|NA
CASSIGTPLETQYF
TGTGCCAGTAGTATCGGGACACCATTAGAGACCCAGTACTTC
>NA|TRBV28|TRBJ1-5|NA
CASTGGYQPQHF
TGTGCCAGCACCGGGGGTTACCAGCCCCAGCATTTT
>few|TRBV5-1|TRBJ2-3|TRBD1
CASRVAGQGLGDTQYF
TGCGCCAGCAGGGTGGCGGGACAGGGCTTAGGAGATACGCAGTATTTT
>few|TRBV10-1|TRBJ2-1|NA
CASSATGSSYNEQFF
TGCGCCAGCAGTGCGACGGGGAGCTCCTACAATGAGCAGTTCTTC
>NA|TRBV19|TRBJ2-3|TRBD2
CASSTLIGLASPSTDTQYF
TGTGCCAGTAGTACCCTCATCGGACTAGCTTCCCCTAGCACAGATACGCAGTATTTT
>once|TRBV5-6|TRBJ1-3|TRBD1
CASSLADPGGASGNTIYF
TGTGCCAGCAGCTTGGCGGATCCAGGGGGCGCCTCTGGAAACACCATATATTTT
>few|TRBV10-3|TRBJ2-2|NA
CAISESSSGELFF
TGTGCCATCAGTGAGTCGAGTTCCGGGGAGCTGTTTTTT
>NA|TRBV27|TRBJ2-2|NA
CAAKEMYTGELFF
TGTGCCGCTAAGGAGATGTACACCGGGGAGCTGTTTTTT
>NA|TRBV7-9|TRBJ1-2|NA
CASSPSGENYGYTF
TGTGCCAGCAGCCCGTCGGGGGAGAACTATGGCTACACCTTC
>once|TRBV9|TRBJ1-2|NA
CASSVGLQIPVRGGYTF
TGTGCCAGCAGCGTAGGTCTGCAAATCCCGGTTCGCGGTGGCTACACCTTC
>NA|TRBV28|TRBJ2-5|TRBD2
CASSLTSGGGVETQYF
TGTGCCAGCAGTTTGACCAGCGGGGGGGGTGTAGAGACCCAGTACTTC
>NA|TRBV7-9|TRBJ1-5|NA
CASSFSDQPQHF
TGTGCCAGCAGCTTTAGTGATCAGCCCCAGCATTTT
>few|TRBV15|TRBJ1-2|NA
CATSRDRGLGVGYTF
TGTGCCACCAGCAGAGATAGAGGGCTGGGCGTAGGCTACACCTTC
>NA|TRBV19|TRBJ2-4|NA
CASSIGQFDYPRF
TGTGCCAGTAGTATAGGGCAATTTGATTACCCCCGCTTC
>NA|TRBV12-3/TRBV12-4|TRBJ1-2|NA
CASSFQGYYGYTF
TGTGCCAGCAGTTTCCAGGGTTACTATGGCTACACCTTC
>NA|TRBV10-2|TRBJ1-4|TRBD1
CASSAGGIEKLFF
TGCGCCAGCAGTGCAGGGGGTATAGAAAAACTGTTTTTT
>NA|TRBV27|TRBJ1-2|TRBD1
CASSTGQGPPYTF
TGTGCCAGCAGTACGGGACAGGGGCCACCCTACACCTTC
>NA|TRBV10-2|TRBJ1-4|TRBD1
CASSGRLTGEGEKLFF
TGCGCCAGCAGTGGCCGACTCACAGGGGAAGGAGAAAAACTGTTTTTT
>NA|TRBV19|TRBJ2-5|TRBD1
CASSITRTGGGQETQYF
TGTGCCAGTAGTATAACTCGGACAGGGGGAGGACAAGAGACCCAGTACTTC
>NA|TRBV2|TRBJ1-2|TRBD1
CASKLGQGGGYTF
TGTGCCAGCAAATTGGGACAGGGAGGTGGCTACACCTTC
>NA|TRBV12-5|TRBJ1-5|NA
CASGLGGLGQPQHF
TGTGCTAGTGGTTTAGGGGGTCTGGGTCAGCCCCAGCATTTT
>few|TRBV5-6|TRBJ2-4|TRBD2
CASSGTGEGQNIQYF
TGTGCCAGCAGCGGGACTGGGGAGGGCCAAAACATTCAGTACTTC
>NA|TRBV19|TRBJ1-4|NA
CASRGGGEKLFF
TGTGCCAGTAGGGGGGGAGGCGAAAAACTGTTTTTT
>NA|TRBV20-1|TRBJ2-7|TRBD2
CSASRLAANYEQYF
TGCAGTGCTAGTCGGCTAGCGGCGAACTACGAGCAGTACTTC
>NA|TRBV27|TRBJ2-1|NA
CASSPQHVEGQGEQFF
TGTGCCAGCAGCCCCCAACATGTGGAGGGCCAGGGTGAGCAGTTCTTC
>NA|TRBV6-5|TRBJ1-1|NA
CASSYSVPRAEAFF
TGTGCCAGCAGTTACTCCGTTCCCAGGGCTGAAGCTTTCTTT
>NA|TRBV11-3|TRBJ2-7|NA
CASSPHRSYEQYF
TGTGCCAGCAGCCCTCATCGGTCCTACGAGCAGTACTTC
>many|TRBV5-1|TRBJ2-7|NA
CASSLSLMDSPRYF
TGCGCCAGCAGCCTGTCCTTAATGGACTCCCCTAGGTACTTC
>NA|TRBV5-4|TRBJ2-1|NA
CASSSWSGNNEQFF
TGTGCCAGCAGCTCTTGGAGCGGCAACAATGAGCAGTTCTTC
>NA|TRBV5-5|TRBJ2-2|NA
CASSSDGFYDTGELFF
TGTGCCAGCAGCTCCGACGGGTTTTATGACACCGGGGAGCTGTTTTTT
>NA|TRBV10-3|TRBJ2-1|TRBD2
CAIRLPTSGADNEQFF
TGTGCCATCAGACTACCGACTAGCGGGGCCGACAATGAGCAGTTCTTC
>NA|TRBV7-2|TRBJ2-1|TRBD2
CASSLDGTSGGFGQFF
TGTGCCAGCAGCCTAGACGGGACTAGCGGGGGATTTGGGCAGTTCTTC
>NA|TRBV11-3|TRBJ2-3|NA
CASSLRGITDTQYF
TGTGCCAGCAGCTTACGGGGGATAACAGATACGCAGTATTTT
>NA|TRBV19|TRBJ2-1|NA
CASSMDGHHPVDEQFF
TGTGCCAGTAGTATGGACGGACATCATCCCGTCGATGAGCAGTTCTTC
>NA|TRBV28|TRBJ2-3|TRBD2
CASSFYRAGALTDTQYF
TGTGCCAGCAGTTTTTATAGAGCGGGGGCCCTCACAGATACGCAGTATTTT
>NA|TRBV30|TRBJ2-3|TRBD2
CAWSAGLAGGTDTQYF
TGTGCCTGGAGTGCGGGACTAGCGGGAGGCACAGATACGCAGTATTTT
>NA|TRBV3-1/TRBV3-2|TRBJ1-1|TRBD1
CASSQDGTGARVAFF
TGTGCCAGCAGCCAAGATGGGACAGGGGCGCGGGTAGCTTTCTTT
>once|TRBV7-2|TRBJ2-5|TRBD2
CASSLAGLARETQYF
TGTGCCAGCAGCTTAGCGGGACTAGCGCGAGAGACCCAGTACTTC
>NA|TRBV7-8|TRBJ1-5|NA
CASSSTTGGNQPQHF
TGTGCCAGCAGCTCCACGACAGGAGGCAATCAGCCCCAGCATTTT
>many|TRBV6-4|TRBJ2-3|NA
CASSDSEGPDTQYF
TGTGCCAGCAGTGACTCAGAGGGTCCAGATACGCAGTATTTT
>few|TRBV7-9|TRBJ1-2|TRBD1
CASSKDRGRDGYTF
TGTGCCAGCAGCAAAGACAGGGGGCGAGATGGCTACACCTTC
>NA|TRBV3-1/TRBV3-2|TRBJ1-1|TRBD1
CASSLGQGVGEAFF
TGTGCCAGCAGCCTGGGACAGGGGGTAGGTGAAGCTTTCTTT
>NA|TRBV7-2|TRBJ2-7|NA
CASSFTGHSYEQYF
TGTGCCAGCAGCTTCACAGGACACTCCTACGAGCAGTACTTC
>NA|TRBV6-1|TRBJ2-3|NA
CASSEVSSDTDTQYF
TGTGCCAGCAGTGAAGTGTCTAGCGACACAGATACGCAGTATTTT